This TCR beta chain stems from a study of CD8+ T cells in alopecia areata (dated by TCRdb to 2016 to 2018). Study-wide context: The treated patients, all with moderate-to-severe alopecia areata, were enrolled in an open-label pilot trial of oral tofacitinib given at 5 to 10 mg twice daily. Tofacitinib was administered for 6 to 18 months, and 6 months of follow-up off drug were then conducted to assess delayed response and recurrence. The SALT score, which quantifies the percentage of affected scalp surface area, was used to measure disease severity in treated patients. To study T cell clonal expansion in alopecia areata, the researchers applied high-throughput TCRbeta sequencing to both the C3H/HeJ mouse model and human patients. Human TCRbeta sequencing covered scalp tissue and sorted CD4+ and CD8+ peripheral blood T cells from patchy and totalis/universalis alopecia areata patients and healthy controls. Patients on tofacitinib were biopsied at baseline and after 4 and 24 weeks of treatment, and several of the patients also had a later scalp biopsy. Scalp clonality was compared among normal scalp (n=4), patchy alopecia areata scalp (n=8), and alopecia totalis/universalis scalp (n=8). The RNA source kit depended on sample type: the PAXgene miRNA kit for fixed scalp, the miRNeasy kit for PBMCs, and the RNeasy kit for mouse skin. Amplification of TCRbeta CDR3 regions was done by immunoSEQ multiplex PCR using 35 Vbeta forward primers and 13 Jbeta reverse primers. Study-wide conclusions, independent of this receptor: Many expanded lesional clones persisted in scalp and blood during tofacitinib treatment, which may partly explain relapse after stopping treatment. Scalp TCR repertoire analysis is complicated because resident alphabeta T cells in normal human skin are also sequenced, whereas mouse skin is dominated by gammadelta T cells. Scalp clonality and the number of expanded CD8+ clones among the top 100 scalp clones were significantly decreased by tofacitinib. The treated cohort was small, with a single nonresponder, so links between baseline CD8+ expansion and response need larger studies. Shared TCR sequences between patients were less evident than in mice, which may be partly attributable to HLA diversity in the patient population. Compared with normal scalp, lesional scalp had higher clonality and more expanded CD8+ clones, particularly in alopecia totalis/universalis, a pattern that suggests antigenic drive.

Concerning this clone itself: The antigen it binds to is not known. No much larger clone exists at a distance of one base, and base qualities are not known. This CDR3 is also generated by other DNA sequences in the sample.

Library generation was performed with the immunoSEQ multiplex PCR assay. For TCR sequencing, RNA was extracted from every sample and reverse transcribed into cDNA to serve as template. SuperScript III was used for first-strand cDNA synthesis, primed with a 2:1 mix of oligo-dT and random hexamers. A synthetic immune receptor repertoire was used to measure amplification bias, and any remaining bias was corrected computationally. In the source study's methods: After raw reads were preprocessed to remove errors, the CDR3 was defined following IMGT conventions as running from the conserved cysteine to phenylalanine. Clonality was computed by normalizing Shannon entropy by log2 of the number of productive unique TCRs and subtracting the result from 1. Whether scalp clones were CD4 or CD8 was inferred by matching scalp TCRbeta sequences against CD4 and CD8 repertoires sorted from blood. Here the immuneACCESS table is served through TCRdb, limited to in-frame sequences with V and J called. Missing clones are a known gap in these copies; in checked studies unresolved V genes cover under half, and the rest lacks a known reason. That table furnishes V, J and clone size, whereas the DNA furnished D and trimming. The sample has 150,000 to 200,000 clones on record, roughly 60% of them singletons. The ten most abundant clones make up approximately 0.93% of the sample.

The germline V gene (reference sequence) provides CDR1 GTSNPN and CDR2 SVGIG. The CDR3 contains 16 residues, cysteine and phenylalanine counted. CDR3 DNA only is kept here, 48 bases in frame from base 1. V is cut by 2 bases and J by 1 base, and the space between the germline ends is 12 bases. The time point tag for this specimen amounts to: around 22 weeks on oral tofacitinib. The treatment or condition label of this sample denotes: oral pan-JAK inhibitor, 5-10 mg twice daily. From alopecia areata patients, peripheral blood was collected along with lesional scalp punch biopsies. PBMCs were isolated by density centrifugation and stained for CD3, CD4 and CD8, and CD4+ and CD8+ T cells were sorted on a FACSAria.

The sample in question was CD4+ T cells sorted from blood, obtained at week 24, from a patient treated with tofacitinib. The TCR originated in a human donor with alopecia areata. The chain couples TRBV30 to TRBJ1-6; the D segment could be TRBD1, given 5 matching bases. The nucleotide sequence is TGTGCCTGGAGTCGACAGTCATTATCCTATAATTCACCCCTCCACTTT. It codes for CAWSRQSLSYNSPLHF.